This T cell receptor (beta chain) was profiled in a study of cytomegalovirus exposure and HLA in healthy donors (dated 2017 in TCRdb). Concerning the study at large: In an earlier analysis of 450 to 750 of the donors, 276 Gb of sequence data and just under 120 million unique TCR beta sequences from about 190 million T cells were reported. About 280 gigabases of sequencing data and some 85 million unique TCR sequences were included in an early release covering about 700 HLA-typed donors. Of the roughly 400 genotyped donors, less than 90% were placed in the genetic ancestry cluster associated with self-reported Caucasian donors. The aim of the study was to test whether cataloging public T cell receptors could identify signatures of past pathogen exposure. The T cell repertoires of under 700 subjects were profiled by immunosequencing and related to cytomegalovirus serostatus. Along with the approximately 700-subject first cohort, a separate validation cohort of some 130 different subjects was used. To predict cytomegalovirus infection status, the study combined high-throughput TCR immunosequencing, statistical association of individual TCRs with disease status, and machine learning. A later analysis re-analyzed previously published TCR beta repertoires from 600 to 850 donors and added high-resolution HLA genotyping to study TCR occurrence patterns. The later analysis used no new phenotypic data to find candidate immune exposures, relying instead on TCR beta sequences and their occurrence across donors. An earlier analysis of around 580 of the donors used high-throughput TCR beta sequencing to judge whether each TCR beta V gene segment behaved as functional or pseudogenic. Donor age, sex, ethnicity and CMV serostatus were collected together with the repertoire data. A later genetic analysis used genome-wide SNP genotypes for about three fifths of the roughly 700 donors, treating that subset as a discovery cohort. All discovery cohort repertoires had been generated on a single sequencing platform. HLA typing covered class I and class II loci at four-digit resolution. Typing coverage varied by locus: 629-630 donors for A, B, C, DRB1 and DQB1; roughly 520 for DQA1; more than 600 for DPA1; approximately 450 for DPB1. Roughly five DR-DQ haplotypes were treated as single units for association and clustering because of strong linkage in the cohort. On average, 235,054 unique TCR beta nucleotide sequences were sequenced per donor among more than 350 genotyped donors of the cohort, with roughly 18% of those sequences being non-productive.

Via the germline V gene, CDR1 is MGHDK and CDR2 SYGVNS. The CDR3 goes from the cysteine to the phenylalanine over 15 residues. This entry keeps only the CDR3 DNA: 45 bases, framed from base 1. Deletion took 3 bases off V and 6 bases off J, with a span of 18 bases between the germline ends. Libraries were prepared through the immunoSEQ multiplex PCR assay. For the multiplex PCR, a mixture combining 60 forward primers for TCR Vbeta segments and 13 reverse primers for TCR Jbeta segments was used. Amplification of the CDR3 region of rearranged TCR beta genes was performed with a multiplex PCR assay on genomic DNA. Amplified TCR beta libraries were sequenced as 87-base-pair reads on the Illumina HiSeq System. The source study handled its data this way. A later analysis counted tens of millions of unique TCR beta chains across the 550 to 750 repertoires, and some 11 million of these chains were shared by at least two donors. Raw reads were error-corrected and collapsed into unique sequences with a nearest-neighbor algorithm that merged closely related sequences to remove PCR and sequencing errors. V, D and J gene segments were assigned by aligning CDR3 sequences to IMGT reference sequences. For a sequence to be retained, a match of at least six nucleotides was required to both a V gene segment and a J gene segment. A rearrangement counted as productive if the CDR3 had no stop codons and remained in frame with V and J, and every other rearrangement counted as non-productive. CDR3 was defined by IMGT convention, running from the second conserved V-encoded cysteine to the conserved J-encoded phenylalanine. The earlier analysis of a few hundred of the donors excluded sequences that lacked an unambiguous match to a single V gene segment. An earlier analysis of almost 600 of the donors classified V segments as functional when productive rearrangements were above 56.7% and as segregating when the standard deviation between donors was above 5%. A statistical classification framework was built for diagnosing cytomegalovirus status from the catalog of TCR beta chain sequences. A later analysis assigned V and J genes by comparing TCR nucleotide sequences with IMGT/GENE-DB human TR gene sequences. The TCRdist pipeline was used in a later analysis to assign CDR3 sequences and most-parsimonious VDJ recombination scenarios. In a later analysis, every TCR beta chain was defined by the combination of its CDR3 amino acid sequence and its V-gene family, and reads without a unique V-gene family were dropped. In a later analysis, around 650 highly shared, low-generation-probability nucleotide sequences were removed to address suspected cross-contamination and a sequencing artifact. In a later analysis, a clonal expansion index for each public chain was calculated from normalized within-repertoire ranks of inferred template counts. In a later analysis, generation probabilities were computed with a VDJ recombination model fitted to out-of-frame rearrangements, and the resulting probabilities were checked against IGoR. A later analysis scored TCR-TCR, TCR-HLA and TCR-CMV co-occurrence with hypergeometric tests, applying a repertoire-size bias correction to TCR pairs. False discovery rates were estimated in a later analysis by permuting HLA or CMV assignments 20 times. A later analysis grouped co-occurring TCRs with DBSCAN, adding TCRdist sequence similarity when clustering within HLA-allele-positive subsets. Co-occurrence clustering excluded repertoires with fewer than 30,000 or more than 120,000 public chains, plus five with anomalous nucleotide sharing. TCRdb provides this immuneACCESS table in a form limited to in-frame rearrangements. Some clones are lacking; in checked studies, under half of them reflect an unresolved V gene, and why the rest are absent is not known. The DNA gave D and trimming, while V, J and clone size come from that table. In this sample the table shows about 130,000 clones, 77% of which occur a single time. The ten largest clones take up 2% to 2.5% of the sample.

Results the study describes overall, beyond this receptor: A later analysis found that HLA-associated TCR beta chains were more clonally expanded and had lower generation probabilities than equally common non-associated chains. According to the authors, the approach could potentially be generalized to other disease states and immunological phenotypes. Linkage disequilibrium might explain the correlated functional status among segregating V segments, but an unknown experimental factor could not be ruled out. Several of the top co-occurrence clusters appeared to be linked to parvovirus B19, influenza, CMV and Epstein-Barr virus, according to a later analysis. Sequencing depth was assumed to be roughly uniform across donors in the presence/absence analyses, though that assumption may not hold. Specific HLA alleles were associated with around 18,000 TCR beta sequences at a false discovery rate of 0.05 in a later analysis. Only TCR beta chains were sequenced in this cohort, and the absence of alpha or paired-chain data limited detectable features. A cluster of highly shared sequence variants was judged likely to be a technical artifact of the sequencing pipeline. When HLA alleles, especially DR and DQ, strongly co-occurred, TCR associations were difficult to assign to individual alleles. Broadly in line with IMGT annotations, most TCR beta V segments showed up in productive rearrangements about 90% or about 30% of the time in an earlier analysis of under 700 of the donors. An association between a missense DCLRE1C variant and V-gene and J-gene trimming of TCR beta chains was found in a later genetic analysis and replicated in an independent cohort. In both the original and validation cohorts, the classifier was reported to diagnose cytomegalovirus status with high specificity and sensitivity. In a later analysis, most CMV-associated TCR beta chains were found to appear HLA-restricted, with HLA associations seemingly driven largely by CMV exposure. HLA typing was unavailable for some donors at each locus, so association tests used only the typed subset. In vitro tests confirmed that a few of the cytomegalovirus-associated TCR beta chains recognize cytomegalovirus antigens. In a later genetic analysis, fewer N-insertions in productive TCRs were reported among donors in an Asian-associated ancestry cluster than the roughly 710-donor mean. For the cohort, immune exposure information was limited to CMV serostatus. The earlier analysis of fewer than 750 of the donors excluded about 16 rarely observed V segments, including chromosome 9 orphons, because counts were too low. In a later analysis, the rate of TCR association differed among HLA loci, with DRB1 alleles having the most associated TCRs and HLA-C alleles having the fewest. Across donors, most TCR sequences were observed very rarely, whereas some public TCRs were present in many individuals. In the study, some 160 TCR beta chains were listed as associated with cytomegalovirus. Because the 87-base-pair reads could not distinguish some IMGT-functional V segments, including TRBV6-2 and TRBV6-3, those segments were excluded. A further reported finding was that TCR beta sequences accurately predicted the HLA-A and HLA-B alleles for most subjects in the first cohort.

The cohort was made up of under 800 healthy bone marrow donors. At the time of sampling, all cohort members were nominally healthy, though unrecorded immune exposures were likely present. The donor was CMV seronegative and was included in the group of a few hundred seronegative cohort members. Every donor gave a peripheral blood sample, and the peripheral blood mononuclear cells from that sample were used for TCR beta sequencing. Genomic DNA was extracted from the blood cell samples with the Qiagen DNeasy Blood Extraction Kit. This clone appeared a few times. The antigen this receptor binds is unknown. No per-base quality is available; no much larger clone lies one base away.

The receptor comes from a man younger than 40 in good health and CMV-seronegative. What was sequenced was PBMCs. The chain is made from TRBV25-1 and TRBJ2-7; TRBD2 could be the D gene, as 6 bases match. The CDR3 in this case is CASSDSGQGYREQYF. The nucleotide sequence reads as follows: TGTGCCAGCAGTGATAGCGGCCAGGGTTACCGCGAGCAGTACTTC.